The clone carrying this T cell receptor (beta chain) was recorded many times. The data were obtained in a study of neurological immune-mediated disorders. Germline CDR1 and CDR2: LGHDT and YNNKEL (reference sequence). The length of the CDR3 is 12 residues. Trimming took off 0 bases at V and 14 bases at J, with 11 bases between the two ends. TCRdb re-called the 5' RACE reads through MiXCR, storing one row per CDR3 protein. The sample includes about 14,000 distinct CDR3 sequences, 7% of them seen just once. The sequencing input was CD8+ T cells from blood. The chain combines TRBV3-1 with TRBJ2-1; D unclear. The receptor comes from a woman in her 40s in good health. CDR3 nucleotide sequence: TGTGCCAGCAGCCAAGATCCTCGAATGGAGTTCTTC. Amino acids: CASSQDPRMEFF.